Below, 5 T cell receptor beta chains from the same sample are listed, as sequenced in a study of graft-versus-host responses after intestinal transplantation (dated by TCRdb to the early 2020s). Library creation used the immunoSEQ multiplex PCR assay. TCRdb obtained this table from immuneACCESS and retained in-frame rearrangements with V and J assigned. These tables miss some clones; where compared with another copy, unresolved V genes account for less than half of the shortfall, and the remainder is unexplained. Across this sample there are around 90,000 clones, with about nine tenths seen only once. The ten biggest clones cover less than 0.08% of the sample. Their target antigens are unknown. The time point tag for this specimen amounts to: cells obtained before transplantation from donor or recipient. The input for sequencing was unstimulated CD8+ T cells sorted from spleen or lymph node cells, taken before transplant. Source of these receptors: a human donor who was the organ donor for an intestinal transplant.

V is TRBV9 and J is TRBJ2-1; possibly TRBD2 for D (5 bases). The V gene lost 3 bases and the J gene lost 4 bases, with 14 bases spanning the gap. The germline V gene encodes CDR1 SGDLS and CDR2 YYNGEE. The CDR3 covers 15 residues. This CDR3 is CASSGTGTDYNEQFF. The DNA for the CDR3 is TGTGCCAGCAGCGGGACTGGAACTGATTACAATGAGCAGTTCTTC.

V and J are TRBV10-1 and TRBJ1-4; 9 bases fit TRBD1. Germline V gives CDR1 WNHNN, CDR2 SYGVQD (reference sequence). CDR3 length: 16 residues. Unmatched junction bases numbered 6, after V lost 1 base and J lost 6 bases. DNA of the CDR3: TGCGCCAGCAGTGAGTTACCGGGACAGGGAGATGAAAAACTGTTTTTT. Translated: CASSELPGQGDEKLFF.

This chain links TRBV11-2 with TRBJ2-2; 9 positions match TRBD1. Germline CDR1 is SGHAT and CDR2 is FQNNGV. CDR3 length equals 15 residues. The junction had 7 bases not matched to a gene; V was cut back by 5 bases and J by 6 bases. CDR3 coding DNA: TGTGCCAGCAGCGTACAGGGGGCCGTCCCCGGGGAGCTGTTTTTT. It is translated as CASSVQGAVPGELFF.

The V gene is TRBV12-5, the J gene TRBJ2-1; D is perhaps TRBD2 (5 bases). Germline V gives CDR1 LGHNT, CDR2 FRNRAP. The CDR3 runs to 17 residues. The germline V and J ends were trimmed by 0 bases and 2 bases, with 14 bases remaining between them. The CDR3 loop reads CASGLVLTRNPYNEQFF. CDR3 sequence (DNA): TGTGCTAGTGGTTTGGTCCTAACTAGGAACCCCTACAATGAGCAGTTCTTC.

The chain is built from TRBV11-2 and TRBJ1-5; possibly TRBD1 for D (6 bases). The germline gives CDR1 SGHAT, CDR2 FQNNGV. The CDR3 has 17 residues. Trimming took off 4 bases at V and 2 bases at J, with 18 bases between the two ends. The DNA of the CDR3 is TGTGCCAGCAGCTCCACCCGGGGGGCTTGGGGCAATCAGCCCCAGCATTTT. Protein product: CASSSTRGAWGNQPQHF.